This T cell receptor (beta chain) emerged from a study of cytomegalovirus exposure and HLA in healthy donors. Study-level findings and limits: Researchers counted 164 TCR beta chains as cytomegalovirus-associated. Subsequent analysis revealed that first-cohort TCR clusters tended to co-occur in the 120 or so validation repertoires. It was confirmed in vitro that three of the CMV-associated chains were specific for CMV antigens.

Germline V gene data show CDR1 as SNHLY and CDR2 as FYNNEI. After removal of 6 bases from V and 5 bases from J, the junction contained 9 bases not matched to a gene. The CDR3 runs to 16 residues. Remarks on this clone: As yet, its antigen is unknown.

Libraries were prepared by immunoSEQ multiplex PCR; TCRdb keeps only in-frame clonotypes and omits some of them. The table shows around 150,000 clones, with around 80% occurring only once. Input material: PBMCs. The sequence derives from a man under 40 in good health and CMV-seropositive. The chain is built from TRBV2 and TRBJ2-3, with 12 positions matching TRBD2. CDR3 nucleotides: TGTGCCAGCAGGGGGACTAGCGGGCCCGAGGTAGATACGCAGTATTTT. Its protein product is CASRGTSGPEVDTQYF.